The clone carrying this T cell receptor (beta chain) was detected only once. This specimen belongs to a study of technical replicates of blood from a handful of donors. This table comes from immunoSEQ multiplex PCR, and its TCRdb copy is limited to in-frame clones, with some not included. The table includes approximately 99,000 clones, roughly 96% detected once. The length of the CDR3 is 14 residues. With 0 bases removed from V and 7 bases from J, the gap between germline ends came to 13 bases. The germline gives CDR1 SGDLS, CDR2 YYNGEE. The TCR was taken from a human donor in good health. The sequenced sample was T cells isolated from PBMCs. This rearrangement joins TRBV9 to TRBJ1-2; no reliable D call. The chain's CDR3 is CASSVGPHQRGYTF. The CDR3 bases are TGTGCCAGCAGCGTAGGGCCCCACCAACGTGGCTACACCTTC.